This T cell receptor beta chain was captured in a study of T cells in Graves' hyperthyroidism and ophthalmopathy. A patient was excluded if there was uncontrolled infection, other autoimmune disease, pregnancy or lactation. Amplification of TCR beta CDR3 regions was performed using RNA transcripts as template. The HTBI primer set drove a first-round RT-PCR of the TCR CDR3. MiXCR was run by TCRdb on the multiplex PCR reads, yielding one entry per CDR3 protein. This repertoire shows a few hundred thousand distinct CDR3 sequences, 14% to 15% found once; its top ten account for about 30%. This TCR derives from a woman in her twenties or thirties with Graves' hyperthyroidism. The sequencing input was blood.

CDR3 region: CASRELLRSYEQYF. CDR3 nucleotide sequence: TGTGCCAGCAGAGAACTCCTTCGATCCTACGAGCAGTACTTC. The chain couples TRBV2 to TRBJ2-7; D ambiguous. V was clipped by 6 bases and J by 1 base, with 13 bases between them. The CDR3 extends over 14 amino acids. The V gene's germline CDR1 is SNHLY and CDR2 FYNNEI.